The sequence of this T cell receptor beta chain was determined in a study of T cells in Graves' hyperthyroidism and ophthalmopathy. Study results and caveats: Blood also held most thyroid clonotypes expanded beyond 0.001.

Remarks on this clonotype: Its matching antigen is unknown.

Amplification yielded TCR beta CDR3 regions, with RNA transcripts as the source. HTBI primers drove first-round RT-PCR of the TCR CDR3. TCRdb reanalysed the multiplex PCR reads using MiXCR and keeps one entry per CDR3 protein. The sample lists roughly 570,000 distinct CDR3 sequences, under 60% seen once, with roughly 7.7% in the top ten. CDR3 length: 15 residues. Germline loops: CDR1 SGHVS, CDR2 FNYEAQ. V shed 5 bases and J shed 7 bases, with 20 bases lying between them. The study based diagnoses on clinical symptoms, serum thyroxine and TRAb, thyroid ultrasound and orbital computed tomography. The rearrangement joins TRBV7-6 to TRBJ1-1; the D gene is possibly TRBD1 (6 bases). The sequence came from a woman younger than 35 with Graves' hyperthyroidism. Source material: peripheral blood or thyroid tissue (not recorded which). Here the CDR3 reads CASSRGDEGRVEAFF. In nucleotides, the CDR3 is TGTGCCAGCAGCAGGGGGGACGAGGGCAGGGTTGAAGCTTTCTTT.